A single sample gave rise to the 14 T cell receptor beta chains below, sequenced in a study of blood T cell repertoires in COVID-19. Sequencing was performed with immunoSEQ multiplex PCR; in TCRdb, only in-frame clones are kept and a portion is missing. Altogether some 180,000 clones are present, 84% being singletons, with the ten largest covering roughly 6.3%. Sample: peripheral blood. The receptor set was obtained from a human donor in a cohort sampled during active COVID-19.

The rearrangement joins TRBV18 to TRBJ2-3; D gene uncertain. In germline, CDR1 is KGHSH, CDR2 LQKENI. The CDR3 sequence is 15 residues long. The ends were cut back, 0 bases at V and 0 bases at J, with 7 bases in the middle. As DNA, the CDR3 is TGTGCCAGCTCACCACCGGAACAGAGCACAGATACGCAGTATTTT. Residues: CASSPPEQSTDTQYF.

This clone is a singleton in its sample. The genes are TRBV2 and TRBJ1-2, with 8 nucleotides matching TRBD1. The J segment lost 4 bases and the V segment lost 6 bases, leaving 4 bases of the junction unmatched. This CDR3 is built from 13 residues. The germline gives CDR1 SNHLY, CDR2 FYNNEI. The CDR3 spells CASRPTGGYGYTF. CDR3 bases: TGTGCCAGCAGGCCCACAGGGGGCTATGGCTACACCTTC.

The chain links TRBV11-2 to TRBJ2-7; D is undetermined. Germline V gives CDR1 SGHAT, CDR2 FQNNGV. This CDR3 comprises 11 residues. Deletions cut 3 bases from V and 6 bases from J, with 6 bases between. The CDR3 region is CASSFGSEQYF. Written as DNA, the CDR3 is TGTGCCAGCAGCTTTGGCTCCGAGCAGTACTTC.

CDR3 region: CASSLGQGDGYTF. The CDR3 DNA reads as TGTGCCAGCAGCTTGGGACAGGGCGATGGCTACACCTTC. The chain uses TRBV5-4 and TRBJ1-2; TRBD1 agrees at 7 bases. The germline gives CDR1 SGHNT, CDR2 YYREEE (reference sequence). The CDR3 totals 13 residues. Trimming took 0 bases from V and 6 from J; bases not matched to a gene: 2.

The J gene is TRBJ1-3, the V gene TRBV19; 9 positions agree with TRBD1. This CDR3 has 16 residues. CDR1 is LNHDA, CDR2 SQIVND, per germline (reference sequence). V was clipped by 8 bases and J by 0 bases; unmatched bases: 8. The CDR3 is CASGRTGDFSGNTIYF. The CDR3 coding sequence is TGTGCCAGTGGTCGGACAGGGGATTTCTCTGGAAACACCATATATTTT.

Here the CDR3 reads CASSSGFLQGRSPYEQYF. The CDR3 nucleotides read TGTGCCAGCAGTTCGGGGTTTCTACAGGGGCGCTCCCCCTACGAGCAGTACTTC. V is TRBV6-2 or TRBV6-3 and J is TRBJ2-7; 7 bases are a match to TRBD1. V gave up 4 bases and J gave up 2 bases; unmatched junction bases: 17. This CDR3 has 18 residues. Looked up from germline, CDR1 is MNHEY and CDR2 is SVGEGT.

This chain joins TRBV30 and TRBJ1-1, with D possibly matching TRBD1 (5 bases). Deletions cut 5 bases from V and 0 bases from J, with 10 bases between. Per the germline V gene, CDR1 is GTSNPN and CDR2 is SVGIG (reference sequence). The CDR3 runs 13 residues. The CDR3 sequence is CAWGASMNTEAFF. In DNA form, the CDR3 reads TGTGCCTGGGGGGCTTCCATGAACACTGAAGCTTTCTTT.

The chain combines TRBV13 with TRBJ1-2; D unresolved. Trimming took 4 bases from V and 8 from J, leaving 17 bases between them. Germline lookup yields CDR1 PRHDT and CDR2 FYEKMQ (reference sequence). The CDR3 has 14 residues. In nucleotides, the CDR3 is TGTGCCAGCAGCTCCCTCCGGGTCCTTGGGGGCTACACCTTC. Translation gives CASSSLRVLGGYTF.

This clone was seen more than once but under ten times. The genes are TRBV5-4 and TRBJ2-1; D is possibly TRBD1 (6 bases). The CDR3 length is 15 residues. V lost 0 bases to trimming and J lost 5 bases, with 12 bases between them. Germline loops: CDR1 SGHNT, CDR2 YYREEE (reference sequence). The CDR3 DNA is TGTGCCAGCAGCTTGGACCCAGGGGCAAACAATGAGCAGTTCTTC. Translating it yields CASSLDPGANNEQFF.

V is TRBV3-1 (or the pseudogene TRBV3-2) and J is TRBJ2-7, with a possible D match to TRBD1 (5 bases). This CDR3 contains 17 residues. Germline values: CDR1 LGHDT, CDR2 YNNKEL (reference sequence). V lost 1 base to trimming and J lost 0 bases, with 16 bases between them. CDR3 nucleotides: TGTGCCAGCAGCCAAGGCGACGGAACAGGCAGCTCCTACGAGCAGTACTTC. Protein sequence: CASSQGDGTGSSYEQYF.

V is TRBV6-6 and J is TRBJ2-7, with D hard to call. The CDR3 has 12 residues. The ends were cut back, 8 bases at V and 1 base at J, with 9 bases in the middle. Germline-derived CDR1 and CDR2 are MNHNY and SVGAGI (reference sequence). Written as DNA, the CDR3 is TGTGCCAGCGGTACAATGTCCTACGAGCAGTACTTC. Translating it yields CASGTMSYEQYF.

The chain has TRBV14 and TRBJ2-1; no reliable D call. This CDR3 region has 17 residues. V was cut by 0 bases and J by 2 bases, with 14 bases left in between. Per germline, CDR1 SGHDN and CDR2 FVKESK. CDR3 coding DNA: TGTGCCAGCAGCCAAGATCTGGGCTTATATACCTACAATGAGCAGTTCTTC. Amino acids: CASSQDLGLYTYNEQFF.

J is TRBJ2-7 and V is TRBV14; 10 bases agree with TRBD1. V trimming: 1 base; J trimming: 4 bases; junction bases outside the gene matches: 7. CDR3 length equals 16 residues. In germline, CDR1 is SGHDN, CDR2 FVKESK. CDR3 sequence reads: CASSQGGQGIPYEQYF. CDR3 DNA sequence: TGTGCCAGCAGCCAAGGGGGACAGGGGATACCGTACGAGCAGTACTTC.

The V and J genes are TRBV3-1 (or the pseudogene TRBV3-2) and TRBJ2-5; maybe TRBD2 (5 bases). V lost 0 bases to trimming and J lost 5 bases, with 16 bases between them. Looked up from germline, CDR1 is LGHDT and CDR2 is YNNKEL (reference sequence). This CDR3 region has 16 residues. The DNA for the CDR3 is TGTGCCAGCAGCCAAGAACTCACTAGTGGTACGGAGACCCAGTACTTC. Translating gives CASSQELTSGTETQYF.